A selection of T cell receptor beta chains follows, all from one sample in a study of technical replicates of blood from several donors. Clones were sequenced by immunoSEQ multiplex PCR, and TCRdb holds only the in-frame ones, with some missing. The sample carries under 90,000 clones, around 94% recorded once. Sequenced material: T cells isolated from PBMCs. These receptors all stem from a human donor in good health. Both conserved end residues are part of each CDR3. The order of the fields is J gene, clone size, D gene, V gene, CDR3 DNA, CDR3 protein. D genes are given only for firm matches. A clone size is listed for some rows: how often the clone was seen (once, few, many), or a class if it is expanded.

J: TRBJ1-2; size: -; D: TRBD1; V: TRBV6-6; DNA: TGTGCCAGCAGTTACCTTGACAGGGCCGACTATGGCTACACCTTC; CDR3: CASSYLDRADYGYTF
J: TRBJ2-5; size: -; D: -; V: TRBV5-1; DNA: TGCGCCAGCAGCTTGATTGGGGCTTACCAAGAGACCCAGTACTTC; CDR3: CASSLIGAYQETQYF
J: TRBJ2-3; size: -; D: -; V: TRBV2; DNA: TGTGCCAGCAGATCTAGCACAGATACGCAGTATTTT; CDR3: CASRSSTDTQYF
J: TRBJ2-2; size: -; D: TRBD2; V: TRBV2; DNA: TGTGCCAGCAACCCCCTAGCGGTAACCGGGGAGCTGTTTTTT; CDR3: CASNPLAVTGELFF
J: TRBJ1-5; size: -; D: TRBD1; V: TRBV28; DNA: TGTGCCAGCAGTTCGACAGGGCAGGGGACCAATCAGCCCCAGCATTTT; CDR3: CASSSTGQGTNQPQHF
J: TRBJ1-3; size: -; D: -; V: TRBV30; DNA: TGTGCCTGGAGTGTAGAACAGGGCTACACCATATATTTT; CDR3: CAWSVEQGYTIYF
J: TRBJ1-1; size: -; D: TRBD1; V: TRBV18; DNA: TGTGCCAGCTCACCAATCACAGGGGACACTGAAGCTTTCTTT; CDR3: CASSPITGDTEAFF
J: TRBJ2-3; size: -; D: TRBD1; V: TRBV29-1; DNA: TGCAGCGCCGGGGACAGATACACAGATACGCAGTATTTT; CDR3: CSAGDRYTDTQYF
J: TRBJ2-7; size: -; D: TRBD1; V: TRBV11-2; DNA: TGTGCCAGCAGCCCCCGGACAGGGTCCTACGAGCAGTACTTC; CDR3: CASSPRTGSYEQYF
J: TRBJ2-2; size: -; D: -; V: TRBV11-3; DNA: TGTGCCAGCAGCCTCCGAGGGACCGGGGAGCTGTTTTTT; CDR3: CASSLRGTGELFF
J: TRBJ2-7; size: -; D: -; V: TRBV29-1; DNA: TGCAGCGTTGAGGACGTGTGGGGGGATAGCTACGAGCAGTACTTC; CDR3: CSVEDVWGDSYEQYF
J: TRBJ1-2; size: -; D: TRBD1; V: TRBV5-4; DNA: TGTGCCAGCAGCCCGGCTCCGGGACAGGGAATTGACTATGGCTACACCTTC; CDR3: CASSPAPGQGIDYGYTF
J: TRBJ1-3; size: few; D: -; V: TRBV5-1; DNA: TGCGCCAGCAGCTTGGCGGGTTTAACTGGAAACACCATATATTTT; CDR3: CASSLAGLTGNTIYF
J: TRBJ1-3; size: -; D: -; V: TRBV21-1; DNA: TGTGCCAGCAGCCTCTCCCGCGACAAAAACTCTGGAAACACCATATATTTT; CDR3: CASSLSRDKNSGNTIYF
J: TRBJ2-2; size: -; D: -; V: TRBV7-7; DNA: TGTGCCAGCAGCCCATTAGACAGGGAGGTCGGGGAGCTGTTTTTT; CDR3: CASSPLDREVGELFF
J: TRBJ2-7; size: -; D: -; V: TRBV18; DNA: TGTGCCAGCTCACCACCGGTCAGCTACGAGCAGTACTTC; CDR3: CASSPPVSYEQYF
J: TRBJ2-1; size: once; D: -; V: TRBV6-6; DNA: TGTGCCAGCAGACCCCCTAGCGTTAGTCCCAATGAGCAGTTCTTC; CDR3: CASRPPSVSPNEQFF
J: TRBJ2-7; size: once; D: TRBD1; V: TRBV7-6; DNA: TGTGCCAGCAGCCCGGGACAGATCTACGAGCAGTACTTC; CDR3: CASSPGQIYEQYF
J: TRBJ2-7; size: -; D: -; V: TRBV12-5; DNA: TGTGCTAGTGGTTTGGTACTTGGGGGGGCCCAGAGGTCCTACGAGCAGTACTTC; CDR3: CASGLVLGGAQRSYEQYF
J: TRBJ2-1; size: -; D: TRBD2; V: TRBV4-1; DNA: TGCGCCAGCAGCCATTTCGTGACTAGCGGGTATGGGTACAATGAGCAGTTCTTC; CDR3: CASSHFVTSGYGYNEQFF
J: TRBJ1-5; size: -; D: -; V: TRBV6-1; DNA: TGTGCCAGCAGGGGAACAGGGCCCAATCAGCCCCAGCATTTT; CDR3: CASRGTGPNQPQHF
J: TRBJ1-5; size: -; D: -; V: TRBV4-1; DNA: TGCGCCAGCAGCCAAGCGGGGTACAATCAGCCCCAGCATTTT; CDR3: CASSQAGYNQPQHF
J: TRBJ2-7; size: -; D: -; V: TRBV5-6; DNA: TGTGCCAGCAGCTTGGTGGCAGGTGGGTCCGAGCAGTACTTC; CDR3: CASSLVAGGSEQYF
J: TRBJ1-4; size: -; D: -; V: TRBV4-1; DNA: TGCGCCAGCAGCCTTCCCACGGGGGGTGGTGAAAAACTGTTTTTT; CDR3: CASSLPTGGGEKLFF
J: TRBJ2-7; size: once; D: TRBD1; V: TRBV4-1; DNA: TGCGCCAGCAGCCCTCTACCGGGACAGGGAGCCTACGAGCAGTACTTC; CDR3: CASSPLPGQGAYEQYF
J: TRBJ2-6; size: -; D: -; V: TRBV6-5; DNA: TGTGCCAGCAGTTATCGAGAGACTGGGGCCAACGTCCTGACTTTC; CDR3: CASSYRETGANVLTF
J: TRBJ2-1; size: -; D: -; V: TRBV7-3; DNA: TGTGCCAGCAGCTTAAGGGGGCCGACCTACAATGAGCAGTTCTTC; CDR3: CASSLRGPTYNEQFF
J: TRBJ2-3; size: -; D: -; V: TRBV10-3; DNA: TGTGCCATCAGTGAAACGGGGGGCGGCCTCGAGCAGTATTTT; CDR3: CAISETGGGLEQYF
J: TRBJ1-6; size: -; D: -; V: TRBV9; DNA: TGTGCCAGCAGCACCGACAGTAATTCACCCCTCCACTTT; CDR3: CASSTDSNSPLHF
J: TRBJ2-7; size: -; D: -; V: TRBV2; DNA: TGTGCCAGCAGTCCTCCCCGGGACTCCCGCCACGAGCAGTACTTC; CDR3: CASSPPRDSRHEQYF
J: TRBJ1-5; size: -; D: TRBD1; V: TRBV2; DNA: TGTGCCAGCAGTGAAGCTACAGGGGTTTCGAATCAGCCCCAGCATTTT; CDR3: CASSEATGVSNQPQHF
J: TRBJ1-2; size: -; D: -; V: TRBV7-9; DNA: TGTGCCAGCAGCTTGGGAGCACATGGCTACACCTTC; CDR3: CASSLGAHGYTF
J: TRBJ2-2; size: -; D: -; V: TRBV5-1; DNA: TGCGCCAGCAGCTCCGGACAGCCAAACACCGGGGAGCTGTTTTTT; CDR3: CASSSGQPNTGELFF
J: TRBJ1-1; size: -; D: TRBD1; V: TRBV7-9; DNA: TGTGCCAGCAGCTTACAGGGGGAAGCTTCTGAAGCTTTCTTT; CDR3: CASSLQGEASEAFF
J: TRBJ2-7; size: once; D: TRBD2; V: TRBV5-1; DNA: TGCGCCAGCAGCTTGTCTAGCGGGAGTCTAAACGAGCAGTACTTC; CDR3: CASSLSSGSLNEQYF
J: TRBJ2-3; size: -; D: -; V: TRBV27; DNA: TGTGCCAGCAGTACCTCCGGGGAGCCGGGTACGCAGTATTTT; CDR3: CASSTSGEPGTQYF
J: TRBJ2-1; size: -; D: TRBD2; V: TRBV2; DNA: TGTGCCAGCCATTCCCTGCGGGGGGCCTATGATGAGCAGTTCTTC; CDR3: CASHSLRGAYDEQFF
J: TRBJ2-2; size: -; D: -; V: TRBV29-1; DNA: TGCAGCGTCTTCACCGGGGAGCTGTTTTTT; CDR3: CSVFTGELFF
J: TRBJ1-4; size: -; D: -; V: TRBV18; DNA: TGTGCCAGCTCACCATCCTCAACTAATGAAAAACTGTTTTTT; CDR3: CASSPSSTNEKLFF